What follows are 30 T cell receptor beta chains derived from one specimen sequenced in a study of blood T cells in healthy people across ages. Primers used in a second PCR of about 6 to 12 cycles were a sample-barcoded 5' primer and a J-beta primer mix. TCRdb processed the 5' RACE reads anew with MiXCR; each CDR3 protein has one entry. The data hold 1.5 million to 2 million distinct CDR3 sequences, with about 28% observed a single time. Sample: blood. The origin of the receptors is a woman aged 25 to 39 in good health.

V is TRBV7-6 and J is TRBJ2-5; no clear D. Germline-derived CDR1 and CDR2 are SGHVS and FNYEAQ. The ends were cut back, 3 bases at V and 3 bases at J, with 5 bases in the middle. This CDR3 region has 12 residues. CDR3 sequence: CASSFYKETQYF. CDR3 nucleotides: TGTGCCAGCAGCTTCTACAAAGAGACCCAGTACTTC. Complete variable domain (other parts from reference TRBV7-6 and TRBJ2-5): GAGVSQSPRYKVTKRGQDVALRCDPISGHVSLYWYRQALGQGPEFLTYFNYEAQQDKSGLPNDRFSAERPEGSISTLTIQRTEQRDSAMYRCASSFYKETQYFGPGTRLLVL.

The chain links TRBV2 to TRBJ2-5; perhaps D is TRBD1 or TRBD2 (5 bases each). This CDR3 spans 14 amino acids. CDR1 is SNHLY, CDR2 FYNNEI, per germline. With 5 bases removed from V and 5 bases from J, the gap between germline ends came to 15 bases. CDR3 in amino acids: CASSRGGPGETQYF. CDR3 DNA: TGTGCCAGCAGTAGGGGCGGACCGGGGGAGACCCAGTACTTC.

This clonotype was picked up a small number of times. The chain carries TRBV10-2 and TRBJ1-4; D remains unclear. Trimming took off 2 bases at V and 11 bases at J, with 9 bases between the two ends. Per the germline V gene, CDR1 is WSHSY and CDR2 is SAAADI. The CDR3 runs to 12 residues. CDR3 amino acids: CASSETGGKLFF. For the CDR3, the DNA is TGCGCCAGCAGTGAGACGGGAGGGAAACTGTTTTTT.

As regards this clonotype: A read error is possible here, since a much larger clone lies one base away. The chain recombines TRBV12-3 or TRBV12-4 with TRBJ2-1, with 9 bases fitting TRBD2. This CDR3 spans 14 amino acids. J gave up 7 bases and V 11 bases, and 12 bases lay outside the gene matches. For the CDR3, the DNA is TGTGCCGGCACGGTGGCGGGAGGGGGTAATGAGCAGTTCTTC. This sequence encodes CAGTVAGGGNEQFF.

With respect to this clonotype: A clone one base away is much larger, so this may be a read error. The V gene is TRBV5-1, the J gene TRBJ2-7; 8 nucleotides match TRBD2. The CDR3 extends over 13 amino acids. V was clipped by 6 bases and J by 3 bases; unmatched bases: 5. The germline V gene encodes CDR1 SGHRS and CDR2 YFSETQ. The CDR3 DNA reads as TGCGCCAGCATACTAGCGGAGAACTACGAGCAGTACTTC. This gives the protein CASILAENYEQYF.

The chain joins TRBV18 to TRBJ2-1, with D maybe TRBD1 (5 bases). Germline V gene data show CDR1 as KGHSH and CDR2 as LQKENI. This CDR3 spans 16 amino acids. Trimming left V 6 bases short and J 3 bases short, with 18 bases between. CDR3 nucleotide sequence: TGTGCCAGCTCCCCTGCTAAGGGGTGGTTCTACAATGAGCAGTTCTTC. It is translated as CASSPAKGWFYNEQFF.

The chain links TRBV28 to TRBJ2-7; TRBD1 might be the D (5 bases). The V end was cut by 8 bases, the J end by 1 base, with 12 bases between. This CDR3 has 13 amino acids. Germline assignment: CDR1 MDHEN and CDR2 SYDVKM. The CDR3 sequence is CASGDGASYEQYF. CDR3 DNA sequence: TGTGCCAGCGGGGATGGGGCGTCCTACGAGCAGTACTTC.

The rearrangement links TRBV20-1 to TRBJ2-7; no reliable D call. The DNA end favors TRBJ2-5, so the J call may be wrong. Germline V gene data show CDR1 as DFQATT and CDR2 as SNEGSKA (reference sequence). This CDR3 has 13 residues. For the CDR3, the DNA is TGCAGTGTCCAGTCATACGGGTGGGGGACCCAGTACTTC. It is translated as CSVQSYGWGTQYF.

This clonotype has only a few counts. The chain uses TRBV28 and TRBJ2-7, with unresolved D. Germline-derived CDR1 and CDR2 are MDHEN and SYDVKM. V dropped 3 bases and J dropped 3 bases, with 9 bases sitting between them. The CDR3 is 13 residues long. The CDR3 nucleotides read TGTGCCAGCAGTTTTCTGGGCTTCTACGAGCAGTACTTC. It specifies CASSFLGFYEQYF.

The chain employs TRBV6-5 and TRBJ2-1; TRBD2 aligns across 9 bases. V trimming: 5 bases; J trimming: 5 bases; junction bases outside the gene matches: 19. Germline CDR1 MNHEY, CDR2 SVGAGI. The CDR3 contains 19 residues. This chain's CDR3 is CASSTGAGGLSGSNNEQFF. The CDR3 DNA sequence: TGTGCCAGCAGTACTGGAGCGGGAGGCCTATCCGGGTCCAACAATGAGCAGTTCTTC.

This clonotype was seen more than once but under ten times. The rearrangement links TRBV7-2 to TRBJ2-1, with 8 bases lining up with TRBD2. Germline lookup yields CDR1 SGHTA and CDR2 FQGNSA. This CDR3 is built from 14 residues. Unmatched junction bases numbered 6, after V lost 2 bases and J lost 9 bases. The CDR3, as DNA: TGTGCCAGCAGCTTACGGTCGGGAGGGGCTGAGCAGTTCTTC. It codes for CASSLRSGGAEQFF. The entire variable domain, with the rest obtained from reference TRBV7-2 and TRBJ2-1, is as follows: GAGVSQSPSNKVTEKGKDVELRCDPISGHTALYWYRQSLGQGLEFLIYFQGNSAPDKSGLPSDRFSAERTGGSVSTLTIQRTQQEDSAVYLCASSLRSGGAEQFFGPGTRLTVL.

The CDR3 coding sequence is TGCAGTGCTAGAGGGAGAGGAGGCTACACCTTC. Translating gives CSARGRGGYTF. The rearrangement links TRBV20-1 to TRBJ1-2; the D is unclear. V lost 1 base and J 8 bases, leaving 8 bases between the germline ends. The V gene's germline CDR1 is DFQATT and CDR2 SNEGSKA (reference sequence). This CDR3 comprises 11 residues.

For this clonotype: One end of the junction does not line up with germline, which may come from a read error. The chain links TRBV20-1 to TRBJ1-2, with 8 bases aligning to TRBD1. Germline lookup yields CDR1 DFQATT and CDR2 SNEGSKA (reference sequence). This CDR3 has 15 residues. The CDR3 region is CSAPISDRAAYGHTF. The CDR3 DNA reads TGCAGTGCTCCCATCTCGGACAGGGCGGCCTATGGCCACACCTTC.

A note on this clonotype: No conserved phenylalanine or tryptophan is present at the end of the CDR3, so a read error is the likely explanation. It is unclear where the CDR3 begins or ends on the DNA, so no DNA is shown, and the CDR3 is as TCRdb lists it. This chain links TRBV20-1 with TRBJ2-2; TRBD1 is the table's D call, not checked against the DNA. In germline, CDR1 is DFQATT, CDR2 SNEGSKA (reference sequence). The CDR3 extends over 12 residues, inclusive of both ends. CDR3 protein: CSATRPGDRGIL.

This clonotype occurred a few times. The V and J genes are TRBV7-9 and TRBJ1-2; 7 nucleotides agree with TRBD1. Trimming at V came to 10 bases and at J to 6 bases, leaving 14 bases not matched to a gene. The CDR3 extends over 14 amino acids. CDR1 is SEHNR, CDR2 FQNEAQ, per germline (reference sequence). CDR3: CATLTGAPKDGYTF. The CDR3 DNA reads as TGTGCCACCCTAACAGGGGCCCCCAAGGATGGCTACACCTTC.

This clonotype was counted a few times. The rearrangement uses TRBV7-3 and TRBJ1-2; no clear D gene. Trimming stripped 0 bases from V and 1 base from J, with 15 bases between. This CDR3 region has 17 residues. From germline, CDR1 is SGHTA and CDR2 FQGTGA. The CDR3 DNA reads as TGTGCCAGCAGCTTAACCCCGGATGGGAGTGGTAACTATGGCTACACCTTC. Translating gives CASSLTPDGSGNYGYTF.

The CDR3 region is CASSEYGVRQPQHF. The CDR3 DNA sequence: TGTGCCAGCAGTGAATACGGGGTACGGCAGCCCCAGCATTTT. This chain uses TRBV2 with TRBJ1-5; D is undetermined. The germline V gene has CDR1 SNHLY and CDR2 FYNNEI. This CDR3 is built from 14 residues. V was trimmed by 2 bases and J by 7 bases, leaving 12 bases between them.

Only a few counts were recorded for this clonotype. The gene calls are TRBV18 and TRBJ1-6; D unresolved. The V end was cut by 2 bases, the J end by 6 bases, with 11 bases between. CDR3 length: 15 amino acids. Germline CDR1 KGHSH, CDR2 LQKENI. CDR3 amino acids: CASSPWQQANSPLHF. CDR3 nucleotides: TGTGCCAGCTCACCATGGCAACAAGCTAATTCACCCCTCCACTTT.

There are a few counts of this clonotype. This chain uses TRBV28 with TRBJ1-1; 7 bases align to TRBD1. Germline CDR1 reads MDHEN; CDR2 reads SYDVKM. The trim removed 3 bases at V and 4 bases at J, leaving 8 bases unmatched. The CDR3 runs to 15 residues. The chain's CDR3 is CASSFEQGSFTEAFF. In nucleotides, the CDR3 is TGTGCCAGCAGTTTCGAACAGGGGAGTTTCACTGAAGCTTTCTTT.

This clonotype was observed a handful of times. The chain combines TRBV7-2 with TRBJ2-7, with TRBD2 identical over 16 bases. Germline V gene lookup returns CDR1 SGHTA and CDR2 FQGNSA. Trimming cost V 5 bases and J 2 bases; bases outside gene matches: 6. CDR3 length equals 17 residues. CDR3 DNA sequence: TGTGCCAGCAGCGGGACTAGCGGGGGGGATGGGGCCTACGAGCAGTACTTC. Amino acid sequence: CASSGTSGGDGAYEQYF. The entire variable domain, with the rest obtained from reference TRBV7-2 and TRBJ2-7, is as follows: GAGVSQSPSNKVTEKGKDVELRCDPISGHTALYWYRQSLGQGLEFLIYFQGNSAPDKSGLPSDRFSAERTGGSVSTLTIQRTQQEDSAVYLCASSGTSGGDGAYEQYFGPGTRLTVT.

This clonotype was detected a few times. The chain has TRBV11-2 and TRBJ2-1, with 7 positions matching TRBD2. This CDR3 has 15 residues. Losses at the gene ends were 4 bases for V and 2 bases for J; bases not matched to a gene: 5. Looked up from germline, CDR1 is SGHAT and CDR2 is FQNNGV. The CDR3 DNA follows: TGTGCCAGCAGCTCTACTAGCGTTACCTACAATGAGCAGTTCTTC. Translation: CASSSTSVTYNEQFF.

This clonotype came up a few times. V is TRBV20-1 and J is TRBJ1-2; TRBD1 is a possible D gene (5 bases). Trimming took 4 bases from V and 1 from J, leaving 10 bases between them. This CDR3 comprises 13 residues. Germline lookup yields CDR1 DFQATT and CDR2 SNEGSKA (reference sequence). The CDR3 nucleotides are TGCAGTGCTAAACAGGCTTTTAACTATGGCTACACCTTC. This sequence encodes CSAKQAFNYGYTF.

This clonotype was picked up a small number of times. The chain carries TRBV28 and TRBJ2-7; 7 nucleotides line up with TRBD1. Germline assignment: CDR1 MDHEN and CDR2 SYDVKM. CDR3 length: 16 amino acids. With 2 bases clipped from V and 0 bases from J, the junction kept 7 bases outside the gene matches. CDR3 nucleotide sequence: TGTGCCAGCAGTTTAACAGGGGCCGAGAGCTCCTACGAGCAGTACTTC. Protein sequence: CASSLTGAESSYEQYF.

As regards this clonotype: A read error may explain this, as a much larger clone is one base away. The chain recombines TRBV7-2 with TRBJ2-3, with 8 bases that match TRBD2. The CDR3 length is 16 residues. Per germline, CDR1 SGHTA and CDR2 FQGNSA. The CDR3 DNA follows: TGTGCCAGCAGCTTAGAACGGGGGGGCCCTTTAGATACGCAGGATTTT. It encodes CASSLERGGPLDTQDF.

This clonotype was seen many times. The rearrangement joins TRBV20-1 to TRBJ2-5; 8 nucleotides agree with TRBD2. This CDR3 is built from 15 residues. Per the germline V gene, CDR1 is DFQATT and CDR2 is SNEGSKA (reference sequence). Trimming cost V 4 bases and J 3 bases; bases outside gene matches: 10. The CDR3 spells CSAKEAGEIEETQYF. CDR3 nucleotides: TGCAGTGCTAAGGAAGCGGGGGAGATAGAAGAGACCCAGTACTTC.

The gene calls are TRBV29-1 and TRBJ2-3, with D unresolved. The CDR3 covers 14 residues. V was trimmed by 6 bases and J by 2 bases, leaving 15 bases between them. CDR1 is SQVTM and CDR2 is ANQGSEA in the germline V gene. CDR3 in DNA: TGCAGCGTGCAGCCGGGCCTTCACACAGATACGCAGTATTTT. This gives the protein CSVQPGLHTDTQYF.

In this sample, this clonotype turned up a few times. The CDR3 sequence is CASSPQRGGVIEQFF. The CDR3 DNA reads as TGCGCCAGCAGTCCCCAGCGGGGGGGCGTCATTGAGCAGTTCTTC. This chain links TRBV10-1 with TRBJ2-1; 10 bases are shared with TRBD2. CDR3 length equals 15 residues. The germline V gene encodes CDR1 WNHNN and CDR2 SYGVQD (reference sequence). V lost 5 bases to trimming and J lost 9 bases; unmatched junction nucleotides: 10.

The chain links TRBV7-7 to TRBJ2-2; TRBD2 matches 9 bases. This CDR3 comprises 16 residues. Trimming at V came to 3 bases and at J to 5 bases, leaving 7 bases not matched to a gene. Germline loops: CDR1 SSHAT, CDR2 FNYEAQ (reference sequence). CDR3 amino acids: CASSLEAGGLTGELFF. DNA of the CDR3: TGTGCCAGCAGCTTGGAGGCGGGGGGGCTGACCGGGGAGCTGTTTTTT.

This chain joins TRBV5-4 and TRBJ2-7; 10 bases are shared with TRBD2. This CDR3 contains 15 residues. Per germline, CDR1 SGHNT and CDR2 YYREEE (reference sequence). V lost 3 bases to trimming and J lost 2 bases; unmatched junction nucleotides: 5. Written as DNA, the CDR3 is TGTGCCAGCAGCTCAGCGGGAGGGGTAACCTACGAGCAGTACTTC. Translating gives CASSSAGGVTYEQYF.

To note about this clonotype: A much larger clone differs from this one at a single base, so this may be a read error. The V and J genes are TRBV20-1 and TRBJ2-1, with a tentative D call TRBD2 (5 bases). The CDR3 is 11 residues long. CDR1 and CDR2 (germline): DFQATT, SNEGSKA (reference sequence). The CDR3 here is CSTRSEREQFF. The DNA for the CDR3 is TGCAGTACTAGAAGCGAGCGGGAGCAGTTCTTC.